The T cell receptor beta chain described here comes from a study of blood T cell repertoires in COVID-19. This CDR3 is 20 amino acids long. J gave up 1 base and V 0 bases, and 12 bases lay outside the gene matches. The V gene's germline CDR1 is SQVTM and CDR2 ANQGSEA. Per the study methods: The authors estimated nucleated cell counts from reference gene primer amplification. This table comes from immunoSEQ multiplex PCR, and its TCRdb copy is limited to in-frame clones, with some not included. V and J calls plus clone size are reproduced from that table; the DNA served to infer D and trimming. The data hold roughly 110,000 clones, with about 91% observed a single time.

The sequence derives from a middle-aged man with active or convalescent COVID-19. The rearrangement links TRBV29-1 to TRBJ2-7; 16 bases fit TRBD2. Source material: peripheral blood. CDR3 region: CSVEDPPSGTSGRASYEQYF. The CDR3 coding sequence is TGCAGCGTTGAAGATCCACCCTCCGGGACTAGCGGGAGGGCTTCCTACGAGCAGTACTTC.